These T cell receptor beta chains were read from a single sample in a study of T-cell memory formation after mild COVID-19. TCRdb re-derived calls from the 5' RACE reads in MiXCR, one entry per CDR3 protein. The sample shows a few hundred thousand distinct CDR3 sequences, around 19% of them seen only once. The sequencing sample was made of PBMCs or a T cell subset sorted from them (not recorded which). The receptors derive from a man aged 18 to 35 who had mild COVID-19 (a few samples of this study predate the infection). Cell type and time point are not known. CDR3s include the opening cysteine and the closing phenylalanine or tryptophan. A D gene is named only where the DNA matches it firmly. Clone sizes are given selectively: once, few, many, or a class where the clone is expanded.

cdr3_length: 14
j_call: TRBJ1-5
v_call: TRBV7-9
d_call: .
clone_size: few
cdr3_aa: CASSPDAGYEPQHF
cdr3_nt: TGTGCCAGCAGTCCCGACGCTGGGTACGAGCCCCAGCATTTT

cdr3_length: 16
j_call: TRBJ1-6
v_call: TRBV5-4
d_call: TRBD1
clone_size: .
cdr3_aa: CASSSIKQGAQSPLHF
cdr3_nt: TGTGCCAGCAGCTCTATTAAACAGGGGGCGCAATCACCCCTCCACTTT

cdr3_length: 14
j_call: TRBJ2-7
v_call: TRBV6-5
d_call: .
clone_size: few
cdr3_aa: CASRLPGNSYEQYF
cdr3_nt: TGTGCCAGCAGACTCCCGGGAAACTCCTACGAGCAGTACTTC

cdr3_length: 13
j_call: TRBJ1-2
v_call: TRBV4-1
d_call: .
clone_size: .
cdr3_aa: CASSQEPGHGYTF
cdr3_nt: TGCGCCAGCAGCCAAGAGCCAGGGCATGGCTACACCTTC

cdr3_length: 17
j_call: TRBJ2-3
v_call: TRBV4-1
d_call: TRBD2
clone_size: few
cdr3_aa: CASSQGGLAGGTDTQYF
cdr3_nt: TGCGCCAGCAGCCAAGGCGGACTAGCGGGGGGCACAGATACGCAGTATTTT

cdr3_length: 13
j_call: TRBJ2-5
v_call: TRBV7-9
d_call: .
clone_size: few
cdr3_aa: CASSARALETQYF
cdr3_nt: TGTGCCAGCAGCGCTAGGGCCCTGGAGACCCAGTACTTC

cdr3_length: 14
j_call: TRBJ2-7
v_call: TRBV5-1
d_call: .
clone_size: few
cdr3_aa: CASGSGGPAYEQYF
cdr3_nt: TGCGCCAGCGGGAGCGGAGGGCCCGCCTACGAGCAGTACTTC

cdr3_length: 11
j_call: TRBJ2-3
v_call: TRBV12-3/TRBV12-4
d_call: .
clone_size: .
cdr3_aa: CASRATDTQYF
cdr3_nt: TGTGCCAGCAGGGCTACAGATACGCAGTATTTT

cdr3_length: 16
j_call: TRBJ1-1
v_call: TRBV7-2
d_call: TRBD1
clone_size: few
cdr3_aa: CASSCLRGQGATEAFF
cdr3_nt: TGTGCCAGCAGCTGCTTACGCGGACAGGGAGCAACTGAAGCTTTCTTT

cdr3_length: 14
j_call: TRBJ1-1
v_call: TRBV5-1
d_call: .
clone_size: few
cdr3_aa: CASSVGGASTEAFF
cdr3_nt: TGCGCCAGCAGCGTAGGGGGGGCGAGCACTGAAGCTTTCTTT

cdr3_length: 13
j_call: TRBJ2-3
v_call: TRBV5-6
d_call: .
clone_size: .
cdr3_aa: CASSQGGIDTQYF
cdr3_nt: TGTGCCAGCAGCCAGGGGGGGATAGATACGCAGTATTTT

cdr3_length: 11
j_call: TRBJ2-3
v_call: TRBV23-1
d_call: .
clone_size: .
cdr3_aa: CASSQSYGQYF
cdr3_nt: TGCGCCAGCAGTCAATCATATGGGCAGTATTTT

cdr3_length: 15
j_call: TRBJ2-2
v_call: TRBV27
d_call: .
clone_size: few
cdr3_aa: CASSLSQGGIGELFF
cdr3_nt: TGTGCCAGCAGTTTGAGTCAGGGGGGGATCGGGGAGCTGTTTTTT

cdr3_length: 13
j_call: TRBJ2-6
v_call: TRBV9
d_call: .
clone_size: .
cdr3_aa: CASSAAGANVLTF
cdr3_nt: TGTGCCAGCAGCGCGGCTGGGGCCAACGTCCTGACTTTC

cdr3_length: 15
j_call: TRBJ2-5
v_call: TRBV19
d_call: .
clone_size: once
cdr3_aa: CASSISTSARETQYF
cdr3_nt: TGTGCCAGTAGTATCAGCACTTCCGCGAGAGAGACCCAGTACTTC

cdr3_length: 14
j_call: TRBJ2-7
v_call: TRBV5-5
d_call: .
clone_size: many
cdr3_aa: CASSQGPEPYEQYF
cdr3_nt: TGTGCCAGCAGCCAGGGCCCTGAGCCCTACGAGCAGTACTTC